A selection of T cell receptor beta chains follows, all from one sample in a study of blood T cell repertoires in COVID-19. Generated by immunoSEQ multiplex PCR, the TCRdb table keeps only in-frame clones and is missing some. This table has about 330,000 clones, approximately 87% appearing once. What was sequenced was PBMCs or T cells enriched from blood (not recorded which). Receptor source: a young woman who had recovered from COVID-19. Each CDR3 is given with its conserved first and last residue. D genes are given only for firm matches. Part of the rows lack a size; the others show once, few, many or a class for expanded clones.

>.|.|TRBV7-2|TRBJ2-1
CASSLDGQFDNEQFF
TGTGCCAGCAGCTTAGATGGACAGTTCGACAATGAGCAGTTCTTC
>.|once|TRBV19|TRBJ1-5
CASSVPGEYQPQHF
TGTGCCAGTAGTGTCCCGGGAGAATATCAGCCCCAGCATTTT
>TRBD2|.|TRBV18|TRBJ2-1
CASSPPSGGAYNEQFF
TGTGCCAGCTCACCACCGTCCGGGGGGGCCTACAATGAGCAGTTCTTC
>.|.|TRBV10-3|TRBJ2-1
CAISGFQEGDEQFF
TGTGCCATCAGTGGTTTCCAGGAAGGGGATGAGCAGTTCTTC
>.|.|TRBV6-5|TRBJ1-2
CASSYRPGGVYGYTF
TGTGCCAGCAGTTACAGACCCGGTGGAGTCTATGGCTACACCTTC
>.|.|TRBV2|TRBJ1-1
CASSGGSNTEAFF
TGTGCCAGCTCGGGGGGCTCGAACACTGAAGCTTTCTTT
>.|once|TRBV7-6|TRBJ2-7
CASSLTAGATYEQYF
TGTGCCAGCAGCTTGACGGCGGGGGCGACCTACGAGCAGTACTTC
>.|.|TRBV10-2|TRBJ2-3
CASSPQGKTSDTQYF
TGCGCCAGCAGCCCCCAGGGAAAGACCTCAGATACGCAGTATTTT
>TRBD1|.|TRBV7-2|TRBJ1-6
CASSPGTATNSPLHF
TGTGCCAGCAGCCCCGGGACAGCGACTAATTCACCCCTCCACTTT
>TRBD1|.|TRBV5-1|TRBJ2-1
CASSPDRGGEQFF
TGCGCCAGCAGCCCGGACAGGGGTGGCGAGCAGTTCTTC
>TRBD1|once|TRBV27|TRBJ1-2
CASSPGQGRGNYGYTF
TGTGCCAGCAGTCCGGGACAGGGGAGGGGTAACTATGGCTACACCTTC
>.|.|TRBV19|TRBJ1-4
CASSADSSNEKLFF
TGTGCCAGTAGTGCCGACAGCTCTAATGAAAAACTGTTTTTT
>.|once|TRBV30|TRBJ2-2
CAWGSGRVTGELFF
TGTGCCTGGGGGAGCGGACGGGTCACCGGGGAGCTGTTTTTT
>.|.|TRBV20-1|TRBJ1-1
CSASMGAGDTEAFF
TGCAGTGCCAGTATGGGGGCAGGGGACACTGAAGCTTTCTTT
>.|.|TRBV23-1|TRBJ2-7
CASSQSGTTGALGEQYF
TGCGCCAGCAGTCAATCGGGGACAACCGGGGCTTTGGGCGAGCAGTACTTC
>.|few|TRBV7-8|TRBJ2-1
CASSQTYEQFF
TGTGCCAGCAGCCAAACATATGAGCAGTTCTTC
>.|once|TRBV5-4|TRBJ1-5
CASSLDQQPQHF
TGTGCCAGCAGCTTGGATCAGCAGCCCCAGCATTTT
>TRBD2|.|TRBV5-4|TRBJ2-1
CASSQSGGGYNEQFF
TGTGCCAGCAGCCAAAGCGGGGGGGGCTACAATGAGCAGTTCTTC
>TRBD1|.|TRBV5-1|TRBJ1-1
CASSFTRTGHMNTEAFF
TGCGCCAGCAGCTTTACTCGGACAGGGCACATGAACACTGAAGCTTTCTTT
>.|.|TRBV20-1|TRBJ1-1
CSASPSSNAFF
TGCAGTGCTAGTCCTTCGAGTAACGCTTTCTTT
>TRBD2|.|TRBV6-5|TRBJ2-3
CASTPQEAGGRYF
TGTGCCAGCACCCCTCAAGAGGCGGGGGGGCGGTATTTT
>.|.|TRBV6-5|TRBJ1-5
CASSDYSNQPQHF
TGTGCCAGCAGCGACTATAGCAATCAGCCCCAGCATTTT
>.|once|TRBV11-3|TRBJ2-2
CASSPQGGNTGELFF
TGTGCCAGCAGCCCGCAGGGGGGAAACACCGGGGAGCTGTTTTTT
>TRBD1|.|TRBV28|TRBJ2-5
CASRTQGRETQYF
TGTGCCAGCAGAACACAGGGGCGGGAGACCCAGTACTTC
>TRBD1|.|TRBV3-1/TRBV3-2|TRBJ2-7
CASSQAPPGEQGYEQYF
TGTGCCAGCAGCCAAGCACCGCCCGGAGAACAGGGGTACGAGCAGTACTTC
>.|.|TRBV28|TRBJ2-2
CASSFAGLVGTGELFF
TGTGCCAGCAGCTTCGCGGGCCTCGTGGGAACCGGGGAGCTGTTTTTT
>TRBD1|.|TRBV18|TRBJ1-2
CASSPSTGGEGSNTF
TGTGCCAGCTCACCTTCGACAGGGGGCGAGGGGTCTAACACCTTC
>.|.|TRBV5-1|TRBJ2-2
CASTRDHTGELFF
TGCGCCAGCACCAGGGATCATACCGGGGAGCTGTTTTTT
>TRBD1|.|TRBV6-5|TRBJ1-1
CASKLTGVSTEAFF
TGTGCCAGCAAGTTAACAGGGGTGAGCACTGAAGCTTTCTTT
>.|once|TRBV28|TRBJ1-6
CASSLEGGWTSPLHF
TGTGCCAGCAGTTTAGAGGGAGGATGGACTTCACCCCTCCACTTT
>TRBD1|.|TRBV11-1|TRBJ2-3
CASSFDRTGVLNTQYF
TGTGCCAGCAGCTTTGACAGGACAGGGGTTTTGAATACGCAGTATTTT
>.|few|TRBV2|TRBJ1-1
CASSEGFRWQENTEAFF
TGTGCCAGCAGTGAAGGGTTTCGTTGGCAGGAGAACACTGAAGCTTTCTTT
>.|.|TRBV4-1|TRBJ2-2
CASSRTPTNTGELFF
TGCGCCAGCAGCCGCACACCCACGAACACCGGGGAGCTGTTTTTT
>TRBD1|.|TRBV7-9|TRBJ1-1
CASSLDRGHSEAFF
TGTGCCAGCAGCCTGGACAGGGGGCACTCTGAAGCTTTCTTT
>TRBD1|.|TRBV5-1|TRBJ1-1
CASSTGTVRAEAFF
TGCGCCAGCAGCACCGGGACAGTTCGGGCTGAAGCTTTCTTT
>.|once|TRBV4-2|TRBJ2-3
CASSRSGDLSTDTQYF
TGTGCCAGCAGCCGCTCCGGGGACTTAAGCACAGATACGCAGTATTTT
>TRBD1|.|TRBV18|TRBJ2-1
CASSDRATYNEQFF
TGTGCCAGCTCCGACAGGGCTACCTACAATGAGCAGTTCTTC
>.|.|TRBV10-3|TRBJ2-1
CAIRGQGGYNEQFF
TGTGCCATAAGAGGGCAGGGGGGCTACAATGAGCAGTTCTTC
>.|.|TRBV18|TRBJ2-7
CASSQRGGQTTYEQYF
TGTGCCAGCTCTCAAAGGGGCGGACAGACCACCTACGAGCAGTACTTC
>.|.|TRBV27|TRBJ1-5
CASKTNSGNQPQHF
TGTGCCAGCAAAACGAACTCGGGCAATCAGCCCCAGCATTTT
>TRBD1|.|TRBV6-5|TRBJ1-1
CASHTGTGKTEAFF
TGTGCCAGTCATACTGGGACAGGGAAGACTGAAGCTTTCTTT
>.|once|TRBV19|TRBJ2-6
CASSTIRTRSSGANVLTF
TGTGCCAGTAGTACTATTCGGACACGTAGCTCTGGGGCCAACGTCCTGACTTTC
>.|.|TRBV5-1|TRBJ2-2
CASSLVGAGTGELFF
TGCGCCAGCAGCTTGGTGGGCGCCGGCACCGGGGAGCTGTTTTTT
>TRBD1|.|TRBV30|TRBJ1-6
CAWTLQRTGGAIISPLHF
TGTGCCTGGACCCTACAAAGGACAGGGGGCGCGATTATTTCACCCCTCCACTTT
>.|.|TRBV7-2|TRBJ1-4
CASSPPVSTGSEKLFF
TGTGCCAGCAGCCCACCTGTCTCAACAGGGAGTGAAAAACTGTTTTTT
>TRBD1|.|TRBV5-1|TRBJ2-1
CASSSRTGSNEQFF
TGCGCCAGCAGCTCCCGGACAGGGAGCAATGAGCAGTTCTTC
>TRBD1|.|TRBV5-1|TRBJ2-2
CASGGTVNTGELFF
TGCGCCAGCGGTGGGACAGTGAACACCGGGGAGCTGTTTTTT
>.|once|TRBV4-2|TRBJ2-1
CASSQDRGDEQFF
TGTGCCAGCAGCCAAGACAGGGGGGATGAGCAGTTCTTC
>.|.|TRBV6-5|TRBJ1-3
CASSLDTGFGNTIYF
TGTGCCAGCAGTCTGGACACAGGGTTTGGAAACACCATATATTTT
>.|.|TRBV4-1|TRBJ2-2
CASSQDGLRFTGELFF
TGCGCCAGCAGCCAAGACGGGTTGCGATTCACCGGGGAGCTGTTTTTT